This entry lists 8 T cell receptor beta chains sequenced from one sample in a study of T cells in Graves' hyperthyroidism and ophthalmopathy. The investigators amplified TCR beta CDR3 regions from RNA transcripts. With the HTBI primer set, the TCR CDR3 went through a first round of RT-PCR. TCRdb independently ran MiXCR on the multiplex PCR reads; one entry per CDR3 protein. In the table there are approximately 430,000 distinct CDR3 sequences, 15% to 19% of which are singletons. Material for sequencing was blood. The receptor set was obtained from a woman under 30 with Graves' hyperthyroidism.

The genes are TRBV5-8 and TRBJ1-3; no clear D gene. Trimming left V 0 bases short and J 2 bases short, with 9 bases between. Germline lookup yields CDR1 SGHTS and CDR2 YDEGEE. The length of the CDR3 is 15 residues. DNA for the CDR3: TGTGCCAGCAGCTTGGAGGCAGCGCCTGGAAACACCATATATTTT. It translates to CASSLEAAPGNTIYF.

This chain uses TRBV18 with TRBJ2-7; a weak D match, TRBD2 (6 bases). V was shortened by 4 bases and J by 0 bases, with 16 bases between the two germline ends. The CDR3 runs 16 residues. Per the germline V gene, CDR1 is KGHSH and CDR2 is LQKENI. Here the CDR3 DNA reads TGTGCCAGCTCACTCTTAGGAGGGTTAAGCTCCTACGAGCAGTACTTC. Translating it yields CASSLLGGLSSYEQYF.

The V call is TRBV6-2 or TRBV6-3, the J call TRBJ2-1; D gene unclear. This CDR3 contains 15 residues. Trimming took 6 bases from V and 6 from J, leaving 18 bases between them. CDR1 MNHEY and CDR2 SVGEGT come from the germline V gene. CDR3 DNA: TGTGCCAGCAGCGCAATAGTCGATTGGTCCAATGAGCAGTTCTTC. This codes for CASSAIVDWSNEQFF.

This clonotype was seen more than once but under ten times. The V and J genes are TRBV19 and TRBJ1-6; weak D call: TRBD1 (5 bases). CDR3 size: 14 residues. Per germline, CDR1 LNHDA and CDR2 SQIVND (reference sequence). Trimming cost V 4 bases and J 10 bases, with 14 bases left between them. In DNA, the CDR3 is TGTGCCAGTAGTAGGGGACCGTTGATATCACCCCTCCACTTT. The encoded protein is CASSRGPLISPLHF.

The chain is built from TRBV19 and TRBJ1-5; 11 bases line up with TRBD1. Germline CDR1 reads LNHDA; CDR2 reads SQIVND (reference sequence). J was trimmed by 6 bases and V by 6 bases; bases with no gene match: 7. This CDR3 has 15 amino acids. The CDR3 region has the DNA TGTGCCAGTAGCGGGCGGGGACAGGGGGTTCAGCCCCAGCATTTT. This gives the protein CASSGRGQGVQPQHF.

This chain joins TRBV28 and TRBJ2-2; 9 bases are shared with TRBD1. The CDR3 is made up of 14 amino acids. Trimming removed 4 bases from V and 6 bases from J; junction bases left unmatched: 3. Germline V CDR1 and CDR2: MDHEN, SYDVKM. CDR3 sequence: CASSSGTGPGELFF. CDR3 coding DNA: TGTGCCAGCAGTTCCGGGACAGGGCCCGGGGAGCTGTTTTTT. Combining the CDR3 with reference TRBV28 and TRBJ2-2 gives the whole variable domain DVKVTQSSRYLVKRTGEKVFLECVQDMDHENMFWYRQDPGLGLRLIYFSYDVKMKEKGDIPEGYSVSREKKERFSLILESASTNQTSMYLCASSSGTGPGELFFGEGSRLTVL.

DNA for the CDR3: TGTGCCTGGAGTGTACTAGGCGGGAGCTCCTACAATGAGCAGTTCTTC. Residues: CAWSVLGGSSYNEQFF. The rearrangement links TRBV30 to TRBJ2-1, with TRBD2 matching 7 bases. Germline V gene lookup returns CDR1 GTSNPN and CDR2 SVGIG (reference sequence). V was clipped by 0 bases and J by 0 bases; unmatched bases: 5. CDR3 length: 16 amino acids. Complete variable domain (other parts from reference TRBV30 and TRBJ2-1): SQTIHQWPATLVQPVGSPLSLECTVEGTSNPNLYWYRQAAGRGLQLLFYSVGIGQISSEVPQNLSASRPQDRQFILSSKKLLLSDSGFYLCAWSVLGGSSYNEQFFGPGTRLTVL.

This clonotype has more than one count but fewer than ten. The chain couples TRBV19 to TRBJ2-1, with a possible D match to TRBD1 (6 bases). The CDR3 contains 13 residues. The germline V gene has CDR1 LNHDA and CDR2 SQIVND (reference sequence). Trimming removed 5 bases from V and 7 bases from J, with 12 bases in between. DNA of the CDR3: TGTGCCAGTAGTGTACAGGGTACGAATGAGCAGTTCTTC. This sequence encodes CASSVQGTNEQFF.